What follows is one TCR beta chain and its context. These data belong to a study of blood T cell repertoires in COVID-19. The table came from immunoSEQ multiplex PCR; TCRdb's copy has only in-frame clones and leaves some out. The data contain about 20,000 clones, less than 95% of them seen just once; the ten biggest clones take up 4%. CDR1 and CDR2 (germline): LNHDA, SQIVND (reference sequence). The length of the CDR3 is 14 residues. Trimming cost V 3 bases and J 1 base; bases outside gene matches: 0. The sequenced sample consisted of peripheral blood. This clonotype originated in a human donor in a cohort sampled during active COVID-19. The chain recombines TRBV19 with TRBJ2-1; 7 bases are shared with TRBD1. The CDR3 loop is CASSIRGSYNEQFF. In DNA, the CDR3 is TGTGCCAGTAGTATCAGGGGGTCCTACAATGAGCAGTTCTTC.